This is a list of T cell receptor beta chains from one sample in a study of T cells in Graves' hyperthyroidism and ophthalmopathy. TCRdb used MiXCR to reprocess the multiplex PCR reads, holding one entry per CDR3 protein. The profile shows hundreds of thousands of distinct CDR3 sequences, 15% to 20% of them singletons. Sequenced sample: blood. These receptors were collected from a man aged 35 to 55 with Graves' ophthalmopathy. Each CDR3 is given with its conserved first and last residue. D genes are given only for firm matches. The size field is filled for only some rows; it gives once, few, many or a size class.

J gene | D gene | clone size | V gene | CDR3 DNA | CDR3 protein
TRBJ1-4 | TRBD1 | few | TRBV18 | TGTGCCAGCTCACCACGCCGGGACAGAAATGAAAAACTGTTTTTT | CASSPRRDRNEKLFF
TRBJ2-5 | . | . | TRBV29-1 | TGCAGCGTTAATCAGGGAAAAGAGACCCAGTACTTC | CSVNQGKETQYF
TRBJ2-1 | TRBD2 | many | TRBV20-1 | TGCAGTGCCCAGGGACTAGCGGGAGTTCCGTTCTTC | CSAQGLAGVPFF
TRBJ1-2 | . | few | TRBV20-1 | TGCAGTGCTAGGGGGTTCTTTGGGGGGATCGATGGCTACACCTTC | CSARGFFGGIDGYTF
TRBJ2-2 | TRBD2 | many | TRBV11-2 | TGTGCCAGCAGCTTCGTTAGCGGGAGTGGCACCGGGGAGCTGTTTTTT | CASSFVSGSGTGELFF
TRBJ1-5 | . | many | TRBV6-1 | TGTGCCAGCAGTCCACTAGGTAGCAATCAGCCCCAGCATTTT | CASSPLGSNQPQHF
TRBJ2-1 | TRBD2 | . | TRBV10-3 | TGTGCCATCAGCTCACCCAGGAGCGGGGGGGCGCTTAATGAGCAGTTCTTC | CAISSPRSGGALNEQFF
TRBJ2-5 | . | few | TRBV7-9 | TGTGCCAGCAGATCCGCCCCAGAGACCCAGTACTTC | CASRSAPETQYF
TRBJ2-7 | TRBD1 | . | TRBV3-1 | TGTGCCGGTAGCCATCTCGGGACAGGGCTCTACGAGCAGTACTTC | CAGSHLGTGLYEQYF
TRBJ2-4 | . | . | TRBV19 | TGTGCCAGTAGGAAGACAATTGGAAACATTCAGTACTTC | CASRKTIGNIQYF
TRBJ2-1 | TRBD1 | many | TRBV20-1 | TGCAGTGCGCCCCTTCCGGGACAGGGGGCTGGTGAGCAGTTCTTC | CSAPLPGQGAGEQFF
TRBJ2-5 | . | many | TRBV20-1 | TGCAGTGCCGGTGTCGGCAGAGAGACCCAGTACTTC | CSAGVGRETQYF
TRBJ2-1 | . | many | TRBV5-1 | TGCGCCAGCAGCTTGAACTCCCGTAGGAATGAGCAGTTCTTC | CASSLNSRRNEQFF
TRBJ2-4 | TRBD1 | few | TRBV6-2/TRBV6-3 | TGTGCCAGCAGGTCAGGACAGGGGATGATAGCCCTAGCCAAAAACATTCAGTACTTC | CASRSGQGMIALAKNIQYF
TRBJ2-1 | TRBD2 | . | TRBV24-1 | TGTGCCACCAGCACTAGCGGAGGCTCCTACAATGAGCAGTTCTTC | CATSTSGGSYNEQFF
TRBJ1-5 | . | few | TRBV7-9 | TGTGCCAGCAGCTGGGGGAGTCAGGGAGGCAATCAGCCCCAGCATTTT | CASSWGSQGGNQPQHF
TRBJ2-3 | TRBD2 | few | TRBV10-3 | TGTGCCATCAGTGAAAAGACTAGCGGAGCGATAGATACGCAGTATTTT | CAISEKTSGAIDTQYF
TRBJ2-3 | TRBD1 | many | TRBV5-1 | TGCGCCAGCAGCTTGGGGGACAGGAGGGGCACAGATACGCAGTATTTT | CASSLGDRRGTDTQYF
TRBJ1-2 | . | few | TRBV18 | TGTGCCAGCTCACCCGGGGGCGATCGTGGCTACACCTTC | CASSPGGDRGYTF
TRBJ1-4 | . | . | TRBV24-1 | TGTGCCACCACCCGGAGCGAAAAACTGTTTTTT | CATTRSEKLFF
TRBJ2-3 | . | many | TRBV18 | TGTGCCAGCTCACCCCCCGGGACCACAGATACGCAGTATTTT | CASSPPGTTDTQYF
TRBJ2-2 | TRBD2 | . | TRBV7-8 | TGTGCCAGCAGCTTACAGACTAGCGGGAGCGGGGAGCTGTTTTTT | CASSLQTSGSGELFF
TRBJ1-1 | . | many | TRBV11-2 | TGTGCCAGCAGCTTAGTGAGCGGTAGATCGAACACTGAAGCTTTCTTT | CASSLVSGRSNTEAFF
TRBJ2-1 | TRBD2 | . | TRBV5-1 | TGCGCCAGCAGCTTGGGGCTAGCGGGTGTCCACAATGAGCAGTTCTTC | CASSLGLAGVHNEQFF
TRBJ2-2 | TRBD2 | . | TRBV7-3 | TGTGCCAGCAGCTGGGCGGGAGGACCCGGGGAGCTGTTTTTT | CASSWAGGPGELFF
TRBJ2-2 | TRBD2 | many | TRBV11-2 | TGTGCCAGCAGCTTAGATCCCTTAGCGGGTCGGAACACCGGGGAGCTGTTTTTT | CASSLDPLAGRNTGELFF
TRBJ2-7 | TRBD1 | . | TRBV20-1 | TGCAGTGCTAGAGATTTGCAGGGGGCCTCCTACGAGCAGTACTTC | CSARDLQGASYEQYF
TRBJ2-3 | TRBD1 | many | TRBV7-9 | TGTGCCAGCAGCTCCGACAGGGGATGGGCAGATACGCAGTATTTT | CASSSDRGWADTQYF
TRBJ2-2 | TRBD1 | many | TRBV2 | TGTGCCAGCAGGTGGGACAGGGTGCGGACCGGGGAGCTGTTTTTT | CASRWDRVRTGELFF
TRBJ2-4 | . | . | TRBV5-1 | TGCGCCAGCAGTACCGGAGTACTAATGGGGACGACGGGAAACATTCAGTACTTC | CASSTGVLMGTTGNIQYF
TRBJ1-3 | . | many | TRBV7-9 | TGTGCCAGCAGCCCCCAGACTGTGGCTGGAAACACCATATATTTT | CASSPQTVAGNTIYF
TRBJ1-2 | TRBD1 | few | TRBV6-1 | TGTGCCACGGGACAGGGAACCAACTATGGCTACACCTTC | CATGQGTNYGYTF
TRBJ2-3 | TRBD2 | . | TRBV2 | TGTGCCAGCAATGTGACTAGCGAAACAGATACGCAGTATTTT | CASNVTSETDTQYF
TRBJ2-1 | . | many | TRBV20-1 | TGCAGTGCTAGAGATCTGGCGGGGAGCTCCTACAATGAGCAGTTCTTC | CSARDLAGSSYNEQFF
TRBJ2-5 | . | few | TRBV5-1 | TGCGCCAGCAGCTTGGACTCCCGCAGGGAGACCCAGTACTTC | CASSLDSRRETQYF